What follows describes a single T cell receptor beta chain. V lost 1 base, J lost 3 bases, and 13 bases lay in between. CDR3 length equals 15 residues. In germline, CDR1 is MGHRA, CDR2 YSYEKL. Memory CD4+ T cells were sorted as CD4+CD45RO+CD25- cells. Semi-nested PCR with Nested Universal Primer A followed constant-region reverse priming of full-length variable regions. MiXCR, run by TCRdb on the 5' RACE reads, gives a single entry per CDR3 protein. The repertoire holds tens of thousands of distinct CDR3 sequences, roughly 28% seen once, with roughly 3% in the top ten. This rearrangement joins TRBV4-1 to TRBJ2-7; the D is unclear. Sequencing used tumor-infiltrating memory CD4+ T cells sorted from the breast tumor. The subset denotes: memory CD4+ T cells, CD4+CD45RO+CD25-. This sequence was found in a female donor with breast cancer. CDR3 DNA: TGCGCCAGCAGCCAAGCAGACCAGGTTGTCTACGAGCAGTACTTC. This translates into CASSQADQVVYEQYF.